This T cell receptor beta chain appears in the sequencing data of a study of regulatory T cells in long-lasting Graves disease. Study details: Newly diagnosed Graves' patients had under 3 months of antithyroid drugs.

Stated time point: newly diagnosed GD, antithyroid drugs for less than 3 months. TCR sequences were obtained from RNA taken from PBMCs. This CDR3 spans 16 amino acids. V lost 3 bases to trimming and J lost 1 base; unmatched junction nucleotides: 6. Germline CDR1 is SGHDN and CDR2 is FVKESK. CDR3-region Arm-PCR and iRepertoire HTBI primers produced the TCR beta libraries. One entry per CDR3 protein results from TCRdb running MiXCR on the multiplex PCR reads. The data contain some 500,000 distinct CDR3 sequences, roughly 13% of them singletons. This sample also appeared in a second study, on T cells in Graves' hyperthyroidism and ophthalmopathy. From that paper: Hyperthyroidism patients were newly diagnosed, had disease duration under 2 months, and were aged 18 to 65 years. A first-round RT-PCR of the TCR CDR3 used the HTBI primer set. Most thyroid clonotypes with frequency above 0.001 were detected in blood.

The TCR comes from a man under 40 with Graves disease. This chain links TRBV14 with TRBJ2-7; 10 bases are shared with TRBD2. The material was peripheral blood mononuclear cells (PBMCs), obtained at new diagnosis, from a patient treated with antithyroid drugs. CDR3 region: CASSQRGLARSYEQYF. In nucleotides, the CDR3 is TGTGCCAGCAGCCAGAGGGGACTAGCGAGGTCCTACGAGCAGTACTTC.